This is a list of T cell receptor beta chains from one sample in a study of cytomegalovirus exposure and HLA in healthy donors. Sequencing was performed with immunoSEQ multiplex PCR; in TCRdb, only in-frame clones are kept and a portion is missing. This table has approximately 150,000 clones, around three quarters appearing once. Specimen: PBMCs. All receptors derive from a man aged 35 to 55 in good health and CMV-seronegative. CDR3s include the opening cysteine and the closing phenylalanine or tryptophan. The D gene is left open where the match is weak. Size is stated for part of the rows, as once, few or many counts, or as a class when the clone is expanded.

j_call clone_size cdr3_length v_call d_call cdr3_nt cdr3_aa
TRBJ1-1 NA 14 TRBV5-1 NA TGCGCCAGCAGCTTGGGTCAGAAAGACACTGAAGCTTTCTTT CASSLGQKDTEAFF
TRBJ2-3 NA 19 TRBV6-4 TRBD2 TGTGCCAGCAGTGACTACGCGGGCGGGAGGATACTTTCCACAGATACGCAGTATTTT CASSDYAGGRILSTDTQYF
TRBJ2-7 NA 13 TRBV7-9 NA TGTGCCAGCAGCTTAGGGACAGTCAACGAGCAGTACTTC CASSLGTVNEQYF
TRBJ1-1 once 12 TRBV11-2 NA TGTGCCAGCAGCTTAGGGAGAACTGAAGCTTTCTTT CASSLGRTEAFF
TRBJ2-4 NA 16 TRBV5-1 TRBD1 TGCGCCAGCAGCTTGGTACCGAGGGGGCGAGGGGACAGTCAGTACTTC CASSLVPRGRGDSQYF
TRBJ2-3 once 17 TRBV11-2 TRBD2 TGTGCCAGCAGCCATTTGGAGAGGACAGTAGCGGGGGATACGCAGTATTTT CASSHLERTVAGDTQYF
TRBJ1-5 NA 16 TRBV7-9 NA TGTGCCAGCAGCGAAGGAGGGGTGAATAGCAATCAGCCCCAGCATTTT CASSEGGVNSNQPQHF
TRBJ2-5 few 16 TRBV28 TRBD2 TGTGCCAGCAGTTTCCCTTCTAGCGGGAGGGGTGAGACCCAGTACTTC CASSFPSSGRGETQYF
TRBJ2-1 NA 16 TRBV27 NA TGTGCCAGCAGGGAACCTTGGGCCAAATCCTACAATGAGCAGTTCTTC CASREPWAKSYNEQFF
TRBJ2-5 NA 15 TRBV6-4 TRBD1 TGTGCCAGCAGTTTGGACAGGGTATGGGGGGAGACCCAGTACTTC CASSLDRVWGETQYF
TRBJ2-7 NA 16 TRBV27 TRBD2 TGTGCCAGCAGTTCGGCCCTAGCTAGCGGCTCCTACGAGCAGTACTTC CASSSALASGSYEQYF
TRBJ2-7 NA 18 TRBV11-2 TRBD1 TGTGCCAGCAGCCGTAAATTTCCCGGGACAGGGGGATCCTACGAGCAGTACTTC CASSRKFPGTGGSYEQYF
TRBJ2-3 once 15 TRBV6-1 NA TGTGCCAGCAAACAGAGCGGGCCGTGGGCAGATACGCAGTATTTT CASKQSGPWADTQYF
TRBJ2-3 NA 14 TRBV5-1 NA TGCGCCAGCAGCTTGCTAGGTTTGACAGATACGCAGTATTTT CASSLLGLTDTQYF
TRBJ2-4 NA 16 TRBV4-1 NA TGCGCCAGCAGCCAGCCTCTCAGCGGGTCCAAAAACATTCAGTACTTC CASSQPLSGSKNIQYF
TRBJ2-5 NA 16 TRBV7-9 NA TGTGCCAGCAGTTCCCCCCCCCTGGGGAGCCGGGAGACCCAGTACTTC CASSSPPLGSRETQYF
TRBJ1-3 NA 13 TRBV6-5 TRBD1 TGTGCCAGCCGGGAGACAGGGGGAAACACCATATATTTT CASRETGGNTIYF
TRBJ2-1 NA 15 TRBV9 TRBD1 TGTGCCAGCAGCGTAGCTACAGGGGGACTTGATGAGCAGTTCTTC CASSVATGGLDEQFF
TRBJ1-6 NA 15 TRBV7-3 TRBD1 TGTGCCAGCAGCTCACGGGGACAGCCTAATTCACCCCTCCACTTT CASSSRGQPNSPLHF
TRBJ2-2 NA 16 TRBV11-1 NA TGTGCCAGCATACCCAAGAAGGAGCTTGCTACCGGGGAGCTGTTTTTT CASIPKKELATGELFF